This passage covers 21 T cell receptor beta chains from one sample sequenced in a study of breast tumors, draining lymph nodes, adjacent tissues. Axillary draining lymph nodes of breast cancer patients supplied the node samples. TCRdb reanalysed the multiplex PCR reads using MiXCR and keeps one entry per CDR3 protein. Of nearly 200,000 distinct CDR3 sequences listed, approximately 30% were seen once; the top ten hold more than 4%. The source material was axillary lymph node tissue. Receptor source: a female donor with breast cancer. Some clones in this sample may be carry-over from other donors' samples.

V is TRBV29-1 and J is TRBJ2-5; possibly TRBD2 for D (6 bases). V was trimmed by 7 bases and J by 5 bases, leaving 11 bases between them. From germline, CDR1 is SQVTM and CDR2 ANQGSEA. This CDR3 is built from 11 residues. In DNA form, the CDR3 reads TGCAGCGCCCATGGGGGGGAGACCCAGTACTTC. Amino acids: CSAHGGETQYF.

This clonotype has ten or more counts. The chain uses TRBV7-8 and TRBJ2-7, with D possibly matching TRBD1 (5 bases). V dropped 5 bases and J dropped 6 bases, with 14 bases sitting between them. In germline, CDR1 is SGHVS, CDR2 FQNEAQ. This CDR3 has 13 amino acids. CDR3 region: CASSRTPYIEQYF. CDR3 nucleotide sequence: TGTGCCAGCAGCAGGACACCCTACATCGAGCAGTACTTC.

The CDR3: CASSIGDNEKLFF. CDR3 sequence (DNA): TGTGCCAGTAGTATAGGGGACAACGAAAAACTGTTTTTT. The chain recombines TRBV19 with TRBJ1-4; tentatively, D is TRBD1 (6 bases). This CDR3 contains 13 residues. Deletions cut 1 base from V and 8 bases from J, with 8 bases between. CDR1 is LNHDA, CDR2 SQIVND, per germline (reference sequence).

In this sample, this clonotype turned up a few times. An end of the junction differs from the germline gene, which may be a read error. The chain couples TRBV28 to TRBJ2-5, with a possible D match to TRBD1 (5 bases). CDR1 is MDHEN and CDR2 is SYDVKM in the germline V gene. The CDR3 consists of 13 residues. The CDR3 here is CATSPGRGETQYF. The CDR3 nucleotides are TGTGCCACCAGTCCGGGTAGGGGTGAGACCCAGTACTTC.

CDR3 DNA sequence: TGCGCCAGCAGCTTGGCGTCAGGGTCTGAAGCTTTCTTT. Its translation is CASSLASGSEAFF. This chain links TRBV5-1 with TRBJ1-1; possible D gene TRBD1, 5 bases. Looked up from germline, CDR1 is SGHRS and CDR2 is YFSETQ. Trimming pared 0 bases from V and 6 bases from J, leaving 9 bases between. This CDR3 has 13 amino acids.

There are many counts of this clonotype. The junction does not match germline at one end; this may be a read error. For the CDR3, the DNA is TGTGCCAGCAGTGAGTGGCAAACATGGGTGGTGTTC. Translation: CASSEWQTWVVF. The rearrangement uses TRBV2 and TRBJ2-7; no clear D. Germline V gives CDR1 SNHLY, CDR2 FYNNEI. This CDR3 region has 12 residues.

This clonotype was observed at least ten times. The CDR3, as DNA: TGTGCCAGTACGAGCGGGAGAGACCCCTACAATGAGCAGTTCTTC. Translated, it gives CASTSGRDPYNEQFF. The rearrangement joins TRBV6-5 to TRBJ2-1, with 8 bases matching TRBD2. Trimming took 9 bases from V and 2 from J; bases not matched to a gene: 9. This CDR3 region has 15 residues. Germline V gives CDR1 MNHEY, CDR2 SVGAGI.

There are a few counts of this clonotype. This sequence may be a read error, since a much larger clone differs from it by one base. The V call is TRBV14, the J call TRBJ2-3; the match to TRBD2 covers 8 bases. V lost 2 bases to trimming and J lost 5 bases; unmatched junction nucleotides: 12. CDR1 is SGHDN, CDR2 FVKESK, per germline. This CDR3 region has 17 residues. The CDR3 protein is CASSQRTSSKGLDTQYF. In DNA form, the CDR3 reads TGTGCCAGCAGCCAAAGGACTAGCAGCAAAGGGCTAGATACGCAGTATTTT.

This clonotype was counted ten times or more. CDR3 region: CASSGGRTGTNTGELFF. DNA of the CDR3: TGTGCCAGCAGCGGGGGTCGGACTGGAACAAACACCGGGGAGCTGTTTTTT. The gene calls are TRBV25-1 and TRBJ2-2, with a tentative D call TRBD2 (6 bases). V was cut by 6 bases and J by 2 bases, with 19 bases left in between. The CDR3 consists of 17 residues. Looked up from germline, CDR1 is MGHDK and CDR2 is SYGVNS.

This clonotype was detected many times. CDR3 in DNA: TGTGCCAGCAGTTACAGGACTAGCGGGGGCCCCCGGGAGACCCAGTACTTC. Its translation is CASSYRTSGGPRETQYF. The gene calls are TRBV12-3 or TRBV12-4 and TRBJ2-5; 13 bases are shared with TRBD2. V was pared by 4 bases and J by 5 bases, with 10 bases of the junction left unmatched. The CDR3 runs 17 residues.

On this clonotype itself: A much larger clonotype is one base distant, so this may be a read error. This chain connects TRBV5-4 to TRBJ2-1, with D unclear. Germline assignment: CDR1 SGHNT and CDR2 YYREEE (reference sequence). The CDR3 has 16 amino acids. V lost 0 bases and J 0 bases, leaving 10 bases between the germline ends. The DNA of the CDR3 is TGTGCCAGCAGCTTGGGACACCCCAGCTCCTACAATGAGCAGTTCTTC. Encoded protein: CASSLGHPSSYNEQFF.

Many counts were recorded for this clonotype. The chain links TRBV5-1 to TRBJ2-5; D perhaps matches TRBD2 (6 bases). Germline CDR1 and CDR2: SGHRS and YFSETQ. CDR3 length: 18 residues. Trimming took off 2 bases at V and 2 bases at J, with 22 bases between the two ends. This CDR3 is CASSFLSPTGGGQETQYF. CDR3 DNA: TGCGCCAGCAGCTTTCTATCTCCCACGGGCGGAGGGCAAGAGACCCAGTACTTC.

This clonotype has just a few counts. At one end, the junction sequence differs from germline, possibly due to a read error. J is TRBJ2-3 and V is TRBV3-1, with 8 bases aligning to TRBD2. The CDR3 runs to 15 residues. CDR1 and CDR2 (germline): LGHDT, YNNKEL (reference sequence). Here the CDR3 reads CASSSRGGPGDTQYF. DNA for the CDR3: TGCGCCAGCAGTTCTCGGGGGGGCCCGGGAGATACGCAGTATTTT.

The V and J genes are TRBV6-2 or TRBV6-3 and TRBJ2-1; D gene ambiguous. The CDR3 loop spans 13 amino acids. Trimming took off 2 bases at V and 10 bases at J, with 12 bases between the two ends. Germline V gives CDR1 MNHEY, CDR2 SVGEGT. CDR3 amino acids: CASSYRMDAEQFF. DNA of the CDR3: TGTGCCAGCAGTTACAGGATGGATGCCGAGCAGTTCTTC.

On this clonotype: A single base separates this from a much larger clone, so it may be a read error. The final CDR3 position lacks the conserved phenylalanine or tryptophan, pointing to a likely read error. V and J are TRBV19 and TRBJ2-4, with TRBD2 identical over 11 bases. The CDR3 totals 16 residues. Losses at the gene ends were 5 bases for V and 8 bases for J; bases not matched to a gene: 11. Per the germline V gene, CDR1 is LNHDA and CDR2 is SQIVND (reference sequence). DNA of the CDR3: TGTGCCAGTAGTTCCCCGACTAGCGGGACTGGCGACATTCAGTACTCC. The encoded protein is CASSSPTSGTGDIQYS.

This clonotype was observed at least ten times. V is TRBV19 and J is TRBJ2-5; 9 bases are a match to TRBD2. CDR3 length equals 15 residues. Germline V gives CDR1 LNHDA, CDR2 SQIVND (reference sequence). V lost 5 bases to trimming and J lost 0 bases; unmatched junction nucleotides: 4. The CDR3 nucleotides read TGTGCCAGTAGTCCAACTAGCGGGTACCAAGAGACCCAGTACTTC. Protein product: CASSPTSGYQETQYF.

The table lists this clonotype with a few counts. The chain couples TRBV25-1 to TRBJ1-3, with D unresolved. Germline V gene sequence: CDR1 MGHDK, CDR2 SYGVNS. This CDR3 region has 18 residues. Between the trimmed V and J ends, which lost 1 base and 0 bases, there was a span of 16 bases. The CDR3 DNA follows: TGTGCCAGCAGTGAATTAACTAGCGGGGTCCGCTCTGGAAACACCATATATTTT. Protein: CASSELTSGVRSGNTIYF.

Notes on this clonotype: A clone one base away is much larger, so this may be a read error. The chain is built from TRBV6-5 and TRBJ1-2; TRBD1 matches at 10 bases. Germline V gene lookup returns CDR1 MNHEY and CDR2 SVGAGI. The CDR3 covers 13 residues. Trimming removed 10 bases from V and 2 bases from J; junction bases left unmatched: 4. CDR3 in DNA: TGTGCCAACCCGGACAGGGGGAACTATGGCTACACCTTC. As protein: CANPDRGNYGYTF.

This clonotype has a handful of counts. A much larger clone differs by one base, so this may be a read error. This sequence joins TRBV7-9 and TRBJ1-3, with a tentative D call TRBD1 (6 bases). In germline, CDR1 is SEHNR, CDR2 FQNEAQ (reference sequence). Trimming shortened V by 0 bases and J by 5 bases, and 26 bases separated the two germline ends. The CDR3 is 20 amino acids. CDR3 amino acids: CASSLAGGLYQDPPRNTIYF. Written as DNA, the CDR3 is TGTGCCAGCAGCTTAGCCGGGGGGCTATATCAGGATCCCCCGAGAAACACCATATATTTT.

This clonotype was found many times. This chain joins TRBV5-8 and TRBJ1-2, with 8 bases identical to TRBD1. Trimming cost V 2 bases and J 4 bases; bases outside gene matches: 7. Germline-derived CDR1 and CDR2 are SGHTS and YDEGEE. This CDR3 comprises 15 residues. The CDR3 sequence: CASSLQQGAIYGYTF. The DNA for the CDR3 is TGTGCCAGCAGCTTACAGCAGGGGGCGATCTATGGCTACACCTTC.

DNA of the CDR3: TGTGCCACCAGCAGAGATCCAGGGGAGGTCACAGATACGCAGTATTTT. It encodes CATSRDPGEVTDTQYF. V gene TRBV15 combines with J gene TRBJ2-3; D could derive from TRBD1 or TRBD2 (6 bases each). V was pared by 0 bases and J by 2 bases, with 12 bases between. The germline V gene encodes CDR1 LNHNV and CDR2 YYDKDF (reference sequence). The CDR3 is 16 amino acids.